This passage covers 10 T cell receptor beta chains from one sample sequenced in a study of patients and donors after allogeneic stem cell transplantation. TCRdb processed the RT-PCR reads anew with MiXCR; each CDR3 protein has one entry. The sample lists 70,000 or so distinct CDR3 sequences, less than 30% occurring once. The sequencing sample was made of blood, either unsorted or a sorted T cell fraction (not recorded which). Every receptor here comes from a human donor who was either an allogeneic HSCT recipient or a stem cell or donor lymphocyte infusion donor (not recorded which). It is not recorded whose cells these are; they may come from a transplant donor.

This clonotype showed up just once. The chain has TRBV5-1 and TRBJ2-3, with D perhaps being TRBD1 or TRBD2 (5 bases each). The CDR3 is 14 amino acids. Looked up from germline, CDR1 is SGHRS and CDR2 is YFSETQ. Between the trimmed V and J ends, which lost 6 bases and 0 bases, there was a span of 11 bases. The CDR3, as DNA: TGCGCCAGCAAGCCCAGGGAGAGCACAGATACGCAGTATTTT. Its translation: CASKPRESTDTQYF.

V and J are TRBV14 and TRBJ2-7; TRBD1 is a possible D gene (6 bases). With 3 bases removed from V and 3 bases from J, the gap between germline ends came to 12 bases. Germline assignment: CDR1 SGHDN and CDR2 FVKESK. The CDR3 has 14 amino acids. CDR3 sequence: CASSQGHGRYEQYF. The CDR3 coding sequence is TGTGCCAGCAGCCAGGGACATGGGCGCTACGAGCAGTACTTC.

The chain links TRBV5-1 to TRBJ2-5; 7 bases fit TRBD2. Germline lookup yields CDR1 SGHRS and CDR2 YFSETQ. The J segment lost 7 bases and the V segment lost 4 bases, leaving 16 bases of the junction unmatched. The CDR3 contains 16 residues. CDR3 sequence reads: CASSKTSVVVNWTQYF. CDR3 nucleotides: TGCGCCAGCAGCAAAACTAGCGTGGTGGTTAATTGGACCCAGTACTTC.

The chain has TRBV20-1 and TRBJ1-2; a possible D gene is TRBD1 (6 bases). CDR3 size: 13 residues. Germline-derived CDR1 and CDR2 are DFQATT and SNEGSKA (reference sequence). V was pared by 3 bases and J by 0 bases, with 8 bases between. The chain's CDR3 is CSARPGANYGYTF. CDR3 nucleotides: TGCAGTGCTAGGCCAGGGGCTAACTATGGCTACACCTTC.

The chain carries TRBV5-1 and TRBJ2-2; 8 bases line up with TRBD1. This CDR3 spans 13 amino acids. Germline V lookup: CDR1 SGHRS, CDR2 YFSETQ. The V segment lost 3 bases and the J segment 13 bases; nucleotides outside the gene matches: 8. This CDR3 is CASSYSGTGPLFF. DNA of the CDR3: TGCGCCAGCAGCTACTCAGGGACAGGACCGCTGTTTTTT.

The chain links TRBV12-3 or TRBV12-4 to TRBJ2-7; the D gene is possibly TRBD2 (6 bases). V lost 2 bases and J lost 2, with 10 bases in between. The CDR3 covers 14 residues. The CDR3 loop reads CASSLTGVAYEQYF. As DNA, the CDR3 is TGTGCCAGCAGTTTAACGGGGGTGGCCTACGAGCAGTACTTC.

The CDR3 region has the DNA TGCAGTGCTAGAGACAGGGGGAATGGTGAAAAACTGTTTTTT. It is translated as CSARDRGNGEKLFF. This chain links TRBV20-1 with TRBJ1-4; TRBD1 matches 7 bases. CDR3 length: 14 amino acids. Germline V lookup: CDR1 DFQATT, CDR2 SNEGSKA (reference sequence). V dropped 0 bases and J dropped 7; count of bases not matched to a gene: 5.

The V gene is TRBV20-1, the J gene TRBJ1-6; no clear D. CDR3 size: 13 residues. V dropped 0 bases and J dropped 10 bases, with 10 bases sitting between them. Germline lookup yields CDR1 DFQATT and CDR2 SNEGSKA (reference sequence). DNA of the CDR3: TGCAGTGCTAGAGATACGGCTTCCTCACCCCTCCACTTT. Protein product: CSARDTASSPLHF.

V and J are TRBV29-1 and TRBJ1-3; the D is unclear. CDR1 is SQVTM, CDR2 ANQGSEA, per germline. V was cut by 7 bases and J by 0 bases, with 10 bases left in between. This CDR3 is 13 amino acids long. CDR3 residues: CSAAVVSGNTIYF. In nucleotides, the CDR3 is TGCAGCGCCGCAGTCGTCTCTGGAAACACCATATATTTT. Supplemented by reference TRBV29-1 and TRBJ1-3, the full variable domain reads SAVISQKPSRDICQRGTSLTIQCQVDSQVTMMFWYRQQPGQSLTLIATANQGSEATYESGFVIDKFPISRPNLTFSTLTVSNMSPEDSSIYLCSAAVVSGNTIYFGEGSWLTVV.

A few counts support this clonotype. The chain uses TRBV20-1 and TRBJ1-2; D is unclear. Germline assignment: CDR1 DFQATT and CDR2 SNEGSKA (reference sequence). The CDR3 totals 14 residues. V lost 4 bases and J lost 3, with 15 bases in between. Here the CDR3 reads CSATPLRTDYGYTF. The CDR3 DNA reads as TGCAGTGCTACGCCCCTCCGGACGGACTATGGCTACACCTTC.